Each of the 24 T cell receptor beta chains below was sequenced from the same sample in a study of CD8 T cells in ankylosing spondylitis. TCRdb re-derived calls from the 5' RACE reads in MiXCR, one entry per CDR3 protein. The sample includes 200,000 to 250,000 distinct CDR3 sequences, over 7% of them seen just once. The sample was blood, either unsorted or a sorted T cell fraction (not recorded which). These receptors originate from a female donor with ankylosing spondylitis or in good health (not recorded which).

This clonotype was counted at least ten times. The genes are TRBV20-1 and TRBJ2-3; D remains unclear. The CDR3 extends over 13 amino acids. Between the trimmed V and J ends, which lost 3 bases and 0 bases, there was a span of 7 bases. The germline CDR1 and CDR2 sequences are DFQATT and SNEGSKA (reference sequence). CDR3 sequence reads: CSASHGSTDTQYF. CDR3 bases: TGCAGTGCTAGTCATGGAAGCACAGATACGCAGTATTTT.

Ten or more counts support this clonotype. The junction departs from the called germline gene at one end, perhaps through a read error. This chain uses TRBV7-6 with TRBJ2-7; D is undetermined. Germline V gene data show CDR1 as SGHVS and CDR2 as FNYEAQ. The CDR3 runs 13 residues. CDR3 bases: TGTGCCAGCAGCTTAGCCCGGCTAGAGCCGCCATCCTTC. This sequence encodes CASSLARLEPPSF. Full variable domain (rest looked up from reference TRBV7-6 and TRBJ2-7): GAGVSQSPRYKVTKRGQDVALRCDPISGHVSLYWYRQALGQGPEFLTYFNYEAQQDKSGLPNDRFSAERPEGSISTLTIQRTEQRDSAMYRCASSLARLEPPSFGPGTRLTVT.

The chain combines TRBV18 with TRBJ2-5; D remains unclear. From germline, CDR1 is KGHSH and CDR2 LQKENI. The CDR3 covers 16 residues. With 0 bases removed from V and 2 bases from J, the gap between germline ends came to 13 bases. In DNA form, the CDR3 reads TGTGCCAGCTCACCACCGATACTTGGCGGACAAGAGACCCAGTACTTC. It specifies CASSPPILGGQETQYF.

Remarks on this clonotype: With a much larger clone just one base away, this may be a read error. This rearrangement joins TRBV5-1 to TRBJ2-1, with D tentatively TRBD1 or TRBD2 (6 bases each). Germline V gene lookup returns CDR1 SGHRS and CDR2 YFSETQ. CDR3 length: 13 amino acids. Here the CDR3 reads CASGLVGGHEQFF. CDR3 DNA sequence: TGCGCCAGCGGCTTAGTGGGGGGCCATGAGCAGTTCTTC.

This clonotype was recorded at least ten times. This chain uses TRBV12-3 or TRBV12-4 with TRBJ1-4, with D perhaps TRBD1 (5 bases). With 2 bases removed from V and 5 bases from J, the gap between germline ends came to 12 bases. The CDR3 totals 15 residues. In DNA form, the CDR3 reads TGTGCCAGCAGTTTATTCGGGAGGGGCAATGAAAAACTGTTTTTT. Translation gives CASSLFGRGNEKLFF.

This clonotype was seen repeatedly, ten times or more. The gene calls are TRBV5-1 and TRBJ2-2; D gene unclear. Trimming took off 0 bases at V and 1 base at J, with 7 bases between the two ends. Per germline, CDR1 SGHRS and CDR2 YFSETQ. The length of the CDR3 is 15 residues. The CDR3: CASSLVAWNTGELFF. DNA for the CDR3: TGCGCCAGCAGCTTGGTGGCGTGGAACACCGGGGAGCTGTTTTTT.

This clonotype has at least ten counts. The chain recombines TRBV7-9 with TRBJ2-7, with TRBD1 identical over 7 bases. The V gene's germline CDR1 is SEHNR and CDR2 FQNEAQ (reference sequence). The CDR3 is 16 residues long. The J segment lost 0 bases and the V segment lost 7 bases, leaving 12 bases of the junction unmatched. The CDR3, as DNA: TGTGCCAGCACCTCTATCACAGGGGCCCCCTCCTACGAGCAGTACTTC. This codes for CASTSITGAPSYEQYF.

This clonotype was counted at least ten times. The chain recombines TRBV9 with TRBJ2-1, with 9 bases matching TRBD2. The V segment lost 0 bases and the J segment 7 bases; nucleotides outside the gene matches: 8. Germline V lookup: CDR1 SGDLS, CDR2 YYNGEE. This CDR3 is 16 amino acids long. The CDR3, as DNA: TGTGCCAGCAGCGTAGGTATGGCGGGAGGGAGAAATGAGCAGTTCTTC. Its translation: CASSVGMAGGRNEQFF.

This clonotype has at least ten counts. This chain's CDR3 is CASSLSRGIKQYF. The CDR3 nucleotides read TGTGCCAGCAGTTTAAGTCGTGGGATAAAGCAGTACTTC. The V call is TRBV6-2 or TRBV6-3, the J call TRBJ2-7; D unclear. Per germline, CDR1 MNHEY and CDR2 SVGEGT. The CDR3 covers 13 residues. The V gene lost 4 bases and the J gene lost 8 bases, with 15 bases spanning the gap.

This clonotype was counted ten times or more. The CDR3 sequence is CASSFFQGTSLNEQYF. The CDR3 DNA reads as TGCGCCAGCAGCTTTTTCCAGGGGACTTCCCTCAACGAGCAGTACTTC. The rearrangement links TRBV5-1 to TRBJ2-7; D possibly uses TRBD1 or TRBD2 (6 bases each). Germline CDR1 SGHRS, CDR2 YFSETQ. V lost 2 bases to trimming and J lost 5 bases, with 20 bases between them. CDR3 length equals 16 residues.

At least ten counts were recorded for this clonotype. This sequence joins TRBV27 and TRBJ2-1; 9 bases map to TRBD2. The CDR3 covers 15 residues. The V gene end was trimmed by 8 bases and the J gene end by 8 bases; junction bases not matched to a gene: 13. Looked up from germline, CDR1 is MNHEY and CDR2 is SMNVEV (reference sequence). The CDR3 loop is CASGGFAGGPDEQFF. Written as DNA, the CDR3 is TGTGCCAGCGGGGGCTTTGCGGGAGGGCCCGATGAGCAGTTCTTC.

This clonotype was picked up many times. The rearrangement joins TRBV12-3 or TRBV12-4 to TRBJ2-5; the D call may be TRBD1 or TRBD2 (5 bases each). Trimming cost V 3 bases and J 4 bases, with 6 bases left between them. There are 12 residues in the CDR3. The CDR3: CASSLGVETQYF. CDR3 DNA: TGTGCCAGCAGTTTGGGGGTAGAGACCCAGTACTTC.

This clonotype appeared a few times. One end of the junction is discordant with germline, which a read error may explain. J is TRBJ2-3 and V is TRBV20-1; the D gene could be TRBD1 or TRBD2 (5 bases each). The CDR3 consists of 17 residues. Germline V CDR1 and CDR2: DFQATT, SNEGSKA (reference sequence). The CDR3 region has the DNA TGCTGTGCTAGAGATAATCGTGGGGGAGTTAGCAGAGATACGCAGTATTTT. Its translation: CCARDNRGGVSRDTQYF.

This clonotype was found many times. The CDR3 DNA reads as TGTGCCAGTAGTCCAGCGAGGGGGCTGATCAATCAGCCCCAGCATTTT. Amino acids: CASSPARGLINQPQHF. The rearrangement joins TRBV19 to TRBJ1-5; 7 positions match TRBD1. The CDR3 is 16 amino acids. V shed 5 bases, J shed 3 bases, and the junction held 10 bases outside the gene matches. The germline V gene encodes CDR1 LNHDA and CDR2 SQIVND (reference sequence).

This clonotype has a count of ten or more. CDR3 nucleotide sequence: TGTGCCAGCAGCCCCCGGCCCCCGGGTTATGAGCAGTTCTTC. The encoded protein is CASSPRPPGYEQFF. The chain uses TRBV5-5 and TRBJ2-1; D is ambiguous. The germline V and J ends were trimmed by 4 bases and 8 bases, with 16 bases remaining between them. Germline V gives CDR1 SGHKS, CDR2 YYEKEE (reference sequence). CDR3 length: 14 amino acids.

This clonotype was counted at least ten times. The V and J genes are TRBV28 and TRBJ2-7, with D perhaps TRBD1 (6 bases). Germline assignment: CDR1 MDHEN and CDR2 SYDVKM. Trimming took off 1 base at V and 3 bases at J, with 13 bases between the two ends. This CDR3 spans 15 amino acids. The DNA for the CDR3 is TGTGCCAGCAGTTTATTACCGGAAGGGGGCTACGAGCAGTACTTC. It specifies CASSLLPEGGYEQYF.

Ten or more counts support this clonotype. The chain couples TRBV5-1 to TRBJ2-3; 7 nucleotides align to TRBD1. The V gene's germline CDR1 is SGHRS and CDR2 YFSETQ. The CDR3 extends over 12 amino acids. V shed 3 bases, J shed 6 bases, and the junction held 1 base outside the gene matches. The CDR3 DNA reads as TGCGCCAGCAGCTCGACAGGGGATACGCAGTATTTT. This translates into CASSSTGDTQYF.

The V and J genes are TRBV7-9 and TRBJ2-3; TRBD1 agrees at 8 bases. Trimming removed 5 bases from V and 1 base from J; junction bases left unmatched: 5. CDR3 length: 15 residues. Germline V gene data show CDR1 as SEHNR and CDR2 as FQNEAQ (reference sequence). CDR3 sequence reads: CASSLTGEGTDTQYF. The CDR3 DNA is TGTGCCAGCAGCCTGACAGGGGAGGGCACAGATACGCAGTATTTT.

This clonotype was detected many times. The CDR3 DNA is TGTGCCAGCAGTCTTACAGGGGGGCAAGAGACCCAGTACTTC. Residues: CASSLTGGQETQYF. V gene TRBV5-5 combines with J gene TRBJ2-5, with 8 bases fitting TRBD1. Trimming at V came to 5 bases and at J to 2 bases, leaving 5 bases not matched to a gene. Germline loops: CDR1 SGHKS, CDR2 YYEKEE (reference sequence). The length of the CDR3 is 14 residues.

This clonotype was seen ten or more times. The chain joins TRBV7-9 to TRBJ1-1, with D possibly being TRBD1 (5 bases). V was clipped by 5 bases and J by 8 bases, with 12 bases between them. The CDR3 sequence is 12 residues long. Germline V gene data show CDR1 as SEHNR and CDR2 as FQNEAQ (reference sequence). CDR3 sequence reads: CASSQSAGEAFF. The DNA of the CDR3 is TGTGCCAGCAGCCAATCCGCAGGGGAAGCTTTCTTT.

This clonotype was seen many times. The chain carries TRBV27 and TRBJ1-1, with D unclear. The germline V gene encodes CDR1 MNHEY and CDR2 SMNVEV (reference sequence). The CDR3 has 13 amino acids. V was pared by 9 bases and J by 1 base, with 12 bases between. The CDR3 nucleotides are TGTGCCAGTTGGACGGGAGCGAACACTGAAGCTTTCTTT. Protein product: CASWTGANTEAFF.

This clonotype was counted ten times or more. This chain links TRBV12-3 or TRBV12-4 with TRBJ2-5; 7 nucleotides match TRBD1. There are 14 residues in the CDR3. Unmatched junction bases numbered 8, after V lost 5 bases and J lost 5 bases. The DNA of the CDR3 is TGTGCCAGCAGTCTTGGACAGGCAGAGGAGACCCAGTACTTC. Encoded protein: CASSLGQAEETQYF.

The table lists this clonotype with many counts. The rearrangement joins TRBV3-1 to TRBJ1-2; D gene unclear. Trimming took 4 bases from V and 3 from J, leaving 9 bases between them. Germline lookup yields CDR1 LGHDT and CDR2 YNNKEL (reference sequence). This CDR3 contains 13 residues. The CDR3 coding sequence is TGTGCCAGCAGCCCATGGGGAGACTATGGCTACACCTTC. Translation: CASSPWGDYGYTF.

The sample holds many counts of this clonotype. The chain links TRBV20-1 to TRBJ2-1, with 11 bases identical to TRBD2. Per germline, CDR1 DFQATT and CDR2 SNEGSKA (reference sequence). CDR3 size: 18 residues. V dropped 6 bases and J dropped 5; count of bases not matched to a gene: 18. In DNA form, the CDR3 reads TGCAGTGCAACCGGGACTAGCGGTAATCAACCCCCCGACAATGAGCAGTTCTTC. It yields the protein CSATGTSGNQPPDNEQFF.